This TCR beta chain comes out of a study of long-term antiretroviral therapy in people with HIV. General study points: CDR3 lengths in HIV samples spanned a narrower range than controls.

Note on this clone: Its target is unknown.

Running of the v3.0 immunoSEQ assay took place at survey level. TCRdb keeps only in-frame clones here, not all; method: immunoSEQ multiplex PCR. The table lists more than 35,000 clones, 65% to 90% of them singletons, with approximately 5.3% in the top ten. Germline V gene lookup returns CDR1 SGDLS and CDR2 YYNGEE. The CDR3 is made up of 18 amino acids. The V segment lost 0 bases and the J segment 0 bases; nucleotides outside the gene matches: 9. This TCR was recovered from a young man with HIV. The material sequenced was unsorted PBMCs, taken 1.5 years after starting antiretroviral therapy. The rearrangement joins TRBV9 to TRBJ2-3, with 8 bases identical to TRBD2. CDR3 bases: TGTGCCAGCAGCGTAGAGAGCGGGAGCCCTGTTAGCACAGATACGCAGTATTTT. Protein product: CASSVESGSPVSTDTQYF.